This T cell receptor beta chain was obtained from a study of blood T cell repertoires in COVID-19. Study-wide background: From T cells, B-cell-depleted T cells, or PBMCs came the material, which was cDNA or gDNA.

Trimming took off 4 bases at V and 5 bases at J, with 15 bases between the two ends. The CDR3 covers 14 residues. Germline CDR1 and CDR2: SGDLS and YYNGEE. Self-reported history from a screening survey and questionnaire set each donor's cohort. Data came from immunoSEQ multiplex PCR; TCRdb stores just in-frame clones and leaves some out. This table has 450,000 to 500,000 clones, approximately 90% appearing once. The chain is built from TRBV9 and TRBJ1-1, with D hard to call. Sample: PBMCs or T cells enriched from blood (not recorded which). The receptor's source is a woman in her late teens or twenties who had recovered from COVID-19. The CDR3 DNA reads TGTGCCAGCAGCCCGGGAGCCCCCAGTACTGAAGCTTTCTTT. It specifies CASSPGAPSTEAFF.